Below, one T cell receptor (beta chain) is given with its context. Stated time point: new active TB diagnosis, blood taken before or within 7 days of starting treatment. This sample is part of a study of T cells in tuberculosis. Produced via immunoSEQ multiplex PCR; TCRdb's table is partial and in-frame only. The data contain approximately 53,000 clones, over 90% of them singletons. CDR3 length equals 15 residues. V lost 0 bases, J lost 6 bases, and 8 bases stayed unmatched. Looked up from germline, CDR1 is GTSNPN and CDR2 is SVGIG (reference sequence). The sequences come from PBMCs, collected at tuberculosis diagnosis. This chain joins TRBV30 and TRBJ1-5; 7 bases agree with TRBD1. This receptor was obtained from an adult with tuberculosis. The CDR3 nucleotides are TGTGCCTGGAGTGTACTGCAGGGGGACGGTCAGCCCCAGCATTTT. This gives the protein CAWSVLQGDGQPQHF. Using reference TRBV30 and TRBJ1-5 for the parts outside the CDR3, the full variable domain is SQTIHQWPATLVQPVGSPLSLECTVEGTSNPNLYWYRQAAGRGLQLLFYSVGIGQISSEVPQNLSASRPQDRQFILSSKKLLLSDSGFYLCAWSVLQGDGQPQHFGDGTRLSIL.